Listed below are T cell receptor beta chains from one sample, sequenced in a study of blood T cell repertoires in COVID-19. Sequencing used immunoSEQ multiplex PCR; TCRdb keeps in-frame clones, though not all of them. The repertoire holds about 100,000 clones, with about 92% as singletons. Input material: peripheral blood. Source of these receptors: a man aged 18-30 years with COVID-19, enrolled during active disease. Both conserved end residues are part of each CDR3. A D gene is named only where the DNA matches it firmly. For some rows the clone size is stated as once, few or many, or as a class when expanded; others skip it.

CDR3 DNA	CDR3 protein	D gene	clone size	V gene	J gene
TGTGCCAGTAGTACGGACAGGGTCGACGGCTACACCTTC	CASSTDRVDGYTF	TRBD1	NA	TRBV19	TRBJ1-2
TGTGCCAGCAGTTTTACCCGAGAAAAGACCCAGTACTTC	CASSFTREKTQYF	NA	NA	TRBV28	TRBJ2-5
TGTGCCACCAGTGAGGGGGGACAGGGGCAAGAGACCCAGTACTTC	CATSEGGQGQETQYF	TRBD1	NA	TRBV24-1	TRBJ2-5
TGTGCCAGCAGCCTGCAGACAGGGCCGACGACGAGATCACCCCTCCACTTT	CASSLQTGPTTRSPLHF	TRBD1	NA	TRBV9	TRBJ1-6
TGTGCCAGCAGCGTAGAGCCAAACAGGGGGAACACTGAAGCTTTCTTT	CASSVEPNRGNTEAFF	TRBD1	NA	TRBV9	TRBJ1-1
TGTGCCAGCAAACAAGTAGGGGGCGCGACCCACGAGCAGTACTTC	CASKQVGGATHEQYF	TRBD1	NA	TRBV3-1/TRBV3-2	TRBJ2-7
TGTGCCAGCAGCGACCGAGGGTTCGAGCAGTACTTC	CASSDRGFEQYF	NA	NA	TRBV7-9	TRBJ2-7
TGTGCCAGCAGGGGGACAACCCGCACAGATACGCAGTATTTT	CASRGTTRTDTQYF	NA	NA	TRBV28	TRBJ2-3
TGTGCCAGCAGCCCCGGGACACCTGAAGCTTTCTTT	CASSPGTPEAFF	NA	NA	TRBV7-9	TRBJ1-1
TGTGCCAGCAGTCCCGGACTAGGTCCGTACGAGCAGTACTTC	CASSPGLGPYEQYF	TRBD2	NA	TRBV27	TRBJ2-7
TGTGCCAGCAGTCCCGGGACAGAGACCTTAAATGAGCAGTTCTTC	CASSPGTETLNEQFF	TRBD1	NA	TRBV28	TRBJ2-1
TGTGCCAGCAGGGGACTAGTTCGGACCCAGTACTTC	CASRGLVRTQYF	TRBD2	once	TRBV11-2	TRBJ2-5
TGTGCCAGCAGTGGGACAGGGCTCTACGAGCAGTACTTC	CASSGTGLYEQYF	TRBD1	NA	TRBV25-1	TRBJ2-7
TGTGCCAGTAGTCTCTACTATGGCTACACCTTC	CASSLYYGYTF	NA	NA	TRBV19	TRBJ1-2
TGTGCCAGTAAAAGGACAGGGGAAAGACAGCCCCAGCATTTT	CASKRTGERQPQHF	TRBD1	NA	TRBV19	TRBJ1-5
TGTGCCAGCTCAGGGGTATACGAGCAGTACTTC	CASSGVYEQYF	NA	NA	TRBV2	TRBJ2-7
TGTGCCAGCAGCGGACAGGGGACGAACACCGGGGAGCTGTTTTTT	CASSGQGTNTGELFF	TRBD1	NA	TRBV28	TRBJ2-2
TGTGCCAGCAGCGCGGACAGGGAGGCTGAAGCTTTCTTT	CASSADREAEAFF	TRBD1	NA	TRBV9	TRBJ1-1
TGCGCCAGCAGTCAATCCACAGGGTTGGGAACAGATACGCAGTATTTT	CASSQSTGLGTDTQYF	NA	NA	TRBV23-1	TRBJ2-3
TGTGCCAGCAGCCCGTGGGGCGGGGACACTGAAGCTTTCTTT	CASSPWGGDTEAFF	NA	NA	TRBV9	TRBJ1-1
TGTGCCAGCAGCGTGGGGGACAGTTCCTACGAGCAGTACTTC	CASSVGDSSYEQYF	TRBD1	NA	TRBV9	TRBJ2-7
TGTGCCAGCAGCTTACCGACCCTATCGCTTAGCGGGAGTCCCTACGAGCAGTACTTC	CASSLPTLSLSGSPYEQYF	TRBD2	NA	TRBV7-9	TRBJ2-7
TGTGCCAGCAGCCAAGGGACTAGCGGCTACTACGAGCAGTACTTC	CASSQGTSGYYEQYF	TRBD2	NA	TRBV14	TRBJ2-7
TGCGCCAGCAGCTGGGACAGGGGAGATGAAAAACTGTTTTTT	CASSWDRGDEKLFF	TRBD1	NA	TRBV4-1	TRBJ1-4
TGTGCCAGCAGCCTCCGGACAGACTCTAATTCACCCCTCCACTTT	CASSLRTDSNSPLHF	NA	NA	TRBV6-2/TRBV6-3	TRBJ1-6
TGTGCCAGTAGCCCGACAGAGAACACTGAAGCTTTCTTT	CASSPTENTEAFF	NA	few	TRBV19	TRBJ1-1
TGCGCCAGCAGCTCGGGAGTCTCTGAAGCTTTCTTT	CASSSGVSEAFF	NA	NA	TRBV5-1	TRBJ1-1
TGTGCCAGCAGCCCTTCACTAGTGCCAGATACGCAGTATTTT	CASSPSLVPDTQYF	NA	few	TRBV28	TRBJ2-3
TGTGCCAGCAGTTACACCCGGGGACTAGCGGTCCACAATGAGCAGTTCTTC	CASSYTRGLAVHNEQFF	TRBD2	NA	TRBV6-2/TRBV6-3	TRBJ2-1
TGTGCCAGCAGCTTGCTTTATACAGGGTCTGGCTACACCTTC	CASSLLYTGSGYTF	NA	NA	TRBV7-9	TRBJ1-2
TGTGCCACCAGCAGAGAGAACACAGCCTCCTATTCCTATGGCTACACCTTC	CATSRENTASYSYGYTF	NA	NA	TRBV15	TRBJ1-2
TGTGCCAGCAGTCCCACTTGGACAGGGTCCTTAAATGATGGCTACACCTTC	CASSPTWTGSLNDGYTF	TRBD1	NA	TRBV6-6	TRBJ1-2
TGTGCCAGCAGCTTAGGACAGGGGAAAGGATCACCCCTCCACTTT	CASSLGQGKGSPLHF	TRBD1	NA	TRBV7-2	TRBJ1-6
TGTGCCAGCAGTGTAGGGGTTCGGGTGGGGGACTTCACAGATACGCAGTATTTT	CASSVGVRVGDFTDTQYF	NA	NA	TRBV6-1	TRBJ2-3
TGTGCCAGCAGTTTAATACAGATCTACGAGCAGTACTTC	CASSLIQIYEQYF	NA	NA	TRBV6-1	TRBJ2-7
TGTGCCAGCAACAGACAGGGGTTCTCCTCTGGGGCCAACGTCCTGACTTTC	CASNRQGFSSGANVLTF	TRBD1	NA	TRBV6-7	TRBJ2-6
TGTGCTTCCAGCGGAGAGACCCAGTACTTC	CASSGETQYF	NA	once	TRBV9	TRBJ2-5
TGCGCCAGCAGCCAAGCTGTGCTAGCGGGAGAGGGTGAGACCCAGTACTTC	CASSQAVLAGEGETQYF	TRBD2	NA	TRBV4-1	TRBJ2-5
TGTGCCAGCAGCCCCCGACTAGCGGGAGACAACGAGCAGTACTTC	CASSPRLAGDNEQYF	TRBD2	once	TRBV9	TRBJ2-7
TGTGCCACCAGCAGAGGAACGGCACTAGCGGTGACCGGGGAGCTGTTTTTT	CATSRGTALAVTGELFF	TRBD2	NA	TRBV15	TRBJ2-2
TGTGCCAGCAGCTATGAGAGCGACACTGAAGCTTTCTTT	CASSYESDTEAFF	NA	NA	TRBV11-3	TRBJ1-1
TGTGCCAGCAGTTCCGTGTCCCCTTATGGCAGGGGGCGCGAGCAGTACTTC	CASSSVSPYGRGREQYF	TRBD1	once	TRBV28	TRBJ2-7
TGTGCCAGTAGTACCAGGGGGCGGGAGGGCCCGTCTTCCGGGGAGCTGTTTTTT	CASSTRGREGPSSGELFF	NA	NA	TRBV19	TRBJ2-2
TGTGCCAGCAGTTATTACGTGCGCCGGGACAGCCAGTTCTTC	CASSYYVRRDSQFF	TRBD1	once	TRBV6-1	TRBJ2-1
TGTGCCAGCAGTTTTACAAAAGAGACCCAGTACTTC	CASSFTKETQYF	NA	few	TRBV12-3/TRBV12-4	TRBJ2-5
TGTGCCAGCTCACCAGCACTAGCGGGAGTAAATGAGCAGTTCTTC	CASSPALAGVNEQFF	TRBD2	NA	TRBV18	TRBJ2-1
TGTGCCAGCAGGACAGGGCAGAACACCGGGGAGCTGTTTTTT	CASRTGQNTGELFF	TRBD1	few	TRBV28	TRBJ2-2
TGTGCCATCCGGACAGGGGGTACCGGGGAGCTGTTTTTT	CAIRTGGTGELFF	TRBD1	NA	TRBV10-3	TRBJ2-2
TGTGCCAGCTCTAAGGGGGACAGTCAGCCCCAGCATTTT	CASSKGDSQPQHF	TRBD1	NA	TRBV28	TRBJ1-5
TGTGCCAGCAGCTTCGACAGCGAGCTCTACGAGCAGTACTTC	CASSFDSELYEQYF	NA	NA	TRBV5-6	TRBJ2-7
TGTGCCAGCACCCCCCCGGCGGGAGGGTCCAATGAGCAGTTCTTC	CASTPPAGGSNEQFF	TRBD2	NA	TRBV28	TRBJ2-1